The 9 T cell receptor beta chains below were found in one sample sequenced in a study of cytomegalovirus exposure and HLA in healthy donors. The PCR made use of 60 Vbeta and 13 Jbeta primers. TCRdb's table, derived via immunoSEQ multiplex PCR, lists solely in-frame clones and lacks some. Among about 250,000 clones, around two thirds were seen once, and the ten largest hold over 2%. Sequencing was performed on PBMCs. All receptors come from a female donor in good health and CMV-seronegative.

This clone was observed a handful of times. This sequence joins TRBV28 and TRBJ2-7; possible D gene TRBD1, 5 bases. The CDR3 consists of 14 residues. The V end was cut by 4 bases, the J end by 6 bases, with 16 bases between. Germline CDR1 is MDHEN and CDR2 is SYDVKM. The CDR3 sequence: CASSSNSTGLEQYF. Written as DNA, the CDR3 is TGTGCCAGCAGTTCCAACTCAACAGGTCTCGAGCAGTACTTC.

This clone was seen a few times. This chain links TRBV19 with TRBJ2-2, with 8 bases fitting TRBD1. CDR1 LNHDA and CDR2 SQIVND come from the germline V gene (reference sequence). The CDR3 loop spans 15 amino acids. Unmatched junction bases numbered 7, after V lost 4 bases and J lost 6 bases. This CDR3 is CASSTLNRGAGELFF. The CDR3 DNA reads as TGTGCCAGTAGTACCCTCAACAGGGGGGCCGGGGAGCTGTTTTTT.

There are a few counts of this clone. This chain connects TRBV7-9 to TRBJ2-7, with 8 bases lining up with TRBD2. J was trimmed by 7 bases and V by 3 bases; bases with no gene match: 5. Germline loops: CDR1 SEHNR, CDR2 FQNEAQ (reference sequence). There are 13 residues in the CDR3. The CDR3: CASSFSGSGEQYF. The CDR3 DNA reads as TGTGCCAGCAGCTTCAGCGGGAGTGGAGAGCAGTACTTC.

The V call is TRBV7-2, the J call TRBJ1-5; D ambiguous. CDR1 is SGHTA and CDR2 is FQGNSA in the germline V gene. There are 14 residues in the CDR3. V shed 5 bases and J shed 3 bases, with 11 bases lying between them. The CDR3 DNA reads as TGTGCCAGCAGCCCATCGGGGTTCAATCAGCCCCAGCATTTT. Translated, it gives CASSPSGFNQPQHF.

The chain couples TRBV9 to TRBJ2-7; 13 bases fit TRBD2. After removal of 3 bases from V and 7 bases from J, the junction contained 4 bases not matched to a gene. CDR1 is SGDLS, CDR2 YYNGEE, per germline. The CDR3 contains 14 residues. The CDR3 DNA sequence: TGTGCCAGCAGCGGACTAGCGGGAGGTGGGGAGCAGTACTTC. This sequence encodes CASSGLAGGGEQYF.

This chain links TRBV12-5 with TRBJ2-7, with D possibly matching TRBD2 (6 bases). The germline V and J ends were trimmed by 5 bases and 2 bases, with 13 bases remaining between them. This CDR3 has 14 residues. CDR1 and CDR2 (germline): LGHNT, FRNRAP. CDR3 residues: CASGLEAGPYEQYF. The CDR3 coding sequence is TGTGCTAGTGGTCTGGAGGCGGGGCCCTACGAGCAGTACTTC.

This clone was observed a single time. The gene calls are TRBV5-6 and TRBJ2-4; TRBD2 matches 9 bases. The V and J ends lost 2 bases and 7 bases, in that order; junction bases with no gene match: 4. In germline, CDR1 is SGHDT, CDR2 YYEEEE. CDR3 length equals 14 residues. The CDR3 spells CASSFSGSSNIQYF. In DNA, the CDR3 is TGTGCCAGCAGCTTTAGCGGGAGTTCGAACATTCAGTACTTC.

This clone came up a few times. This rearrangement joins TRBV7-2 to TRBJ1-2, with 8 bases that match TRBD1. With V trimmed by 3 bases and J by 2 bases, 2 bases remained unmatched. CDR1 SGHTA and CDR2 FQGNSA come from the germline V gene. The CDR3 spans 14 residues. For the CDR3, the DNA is TGTGCCAGCAGCTTGGGACAGGCGAACTATGGCTACACCTTC. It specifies CASSLGQANYGYTF.

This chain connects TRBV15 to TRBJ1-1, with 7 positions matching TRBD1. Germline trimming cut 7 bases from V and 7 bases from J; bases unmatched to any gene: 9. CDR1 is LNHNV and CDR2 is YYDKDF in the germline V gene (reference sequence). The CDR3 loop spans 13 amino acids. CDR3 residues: CATTDGTAFEAFF. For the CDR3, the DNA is TGTGCCACCACCGATGGGACAGCGTTTGAAGCTTTCTTT. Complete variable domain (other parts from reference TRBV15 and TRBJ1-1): DAMVIQNPRYQVTQFGKPVTLSCSQTLNHNVMYWYQQKSSQAPKLLFHYYDKDFNNEADTPDNFQSRRPNTSFCFLDIRSPGLGDTAMYLCATTDGTAFEAFFGQGTRLTVV.